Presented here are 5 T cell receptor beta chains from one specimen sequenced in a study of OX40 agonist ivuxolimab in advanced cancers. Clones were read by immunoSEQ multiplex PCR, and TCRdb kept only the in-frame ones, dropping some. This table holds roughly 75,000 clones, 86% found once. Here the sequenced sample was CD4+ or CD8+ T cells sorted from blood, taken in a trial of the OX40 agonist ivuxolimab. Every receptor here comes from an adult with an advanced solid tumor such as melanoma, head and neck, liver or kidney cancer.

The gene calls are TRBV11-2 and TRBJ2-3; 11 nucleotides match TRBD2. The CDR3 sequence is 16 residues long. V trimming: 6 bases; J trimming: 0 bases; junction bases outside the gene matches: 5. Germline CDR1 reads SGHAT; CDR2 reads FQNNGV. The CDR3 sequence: CASRRLAGRSTDTQYF. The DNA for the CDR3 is TGTGCCAGCAGAAGACTAGCGGGACGGAGCACAGATACGCAGTATTTT.

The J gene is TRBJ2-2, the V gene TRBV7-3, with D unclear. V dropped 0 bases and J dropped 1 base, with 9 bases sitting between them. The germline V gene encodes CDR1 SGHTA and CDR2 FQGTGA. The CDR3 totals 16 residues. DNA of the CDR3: TGTGCCAGCAGCTTAACGTATCAGCTGAACACCGGGGAGCTGTTTTTT. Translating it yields CASSLTYQLNTGELFF.

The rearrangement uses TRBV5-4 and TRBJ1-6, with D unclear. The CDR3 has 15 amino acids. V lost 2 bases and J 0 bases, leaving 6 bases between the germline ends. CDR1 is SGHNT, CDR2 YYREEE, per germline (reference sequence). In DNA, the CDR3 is TGTGCCAGCAGCTTCCAAAGCTCCTATAATTCACCCCTCCACTTT. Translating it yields CASSFQSSYNSPLHF. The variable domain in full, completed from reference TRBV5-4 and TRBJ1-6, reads ETGVTQSPTHLIKTRGQQVTLRCSSQSGHNTVSWYQQALGQGPQFIFQYYREEENGRGNFPPRFSGLQFPNYSSELNVNALELDDSALYLCASSFQSSYNSPLHFGNGTRLTVT.

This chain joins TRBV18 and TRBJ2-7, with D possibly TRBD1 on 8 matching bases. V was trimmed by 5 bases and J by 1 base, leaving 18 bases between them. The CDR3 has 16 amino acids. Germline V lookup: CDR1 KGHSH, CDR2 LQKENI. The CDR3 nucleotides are TGTGCCAGCTCATCTAGCCACAGGGGGGGATCCTACGAGCAGTACTTC. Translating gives CASSSSHRGGSYEQYF.

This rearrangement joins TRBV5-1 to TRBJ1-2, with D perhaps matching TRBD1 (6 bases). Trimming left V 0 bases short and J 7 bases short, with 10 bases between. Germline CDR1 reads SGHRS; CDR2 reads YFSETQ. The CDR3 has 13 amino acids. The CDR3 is CASSLVPGAGYTF. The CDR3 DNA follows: TGCGCCAGCAGCTTGGTCCCAGGGGCTGGCTACACCTTC.